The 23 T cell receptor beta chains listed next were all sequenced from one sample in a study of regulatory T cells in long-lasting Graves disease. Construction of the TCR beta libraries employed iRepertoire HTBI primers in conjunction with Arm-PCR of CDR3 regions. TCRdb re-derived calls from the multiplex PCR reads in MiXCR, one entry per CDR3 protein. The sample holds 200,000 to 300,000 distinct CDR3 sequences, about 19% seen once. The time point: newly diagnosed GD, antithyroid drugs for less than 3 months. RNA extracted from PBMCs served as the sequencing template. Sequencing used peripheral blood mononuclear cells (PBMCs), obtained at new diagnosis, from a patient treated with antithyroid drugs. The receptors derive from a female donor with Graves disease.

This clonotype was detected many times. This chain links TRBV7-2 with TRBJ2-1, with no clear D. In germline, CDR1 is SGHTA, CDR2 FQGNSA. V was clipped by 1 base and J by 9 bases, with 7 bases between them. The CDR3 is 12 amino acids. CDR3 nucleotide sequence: TGTGCCAGCAGCTTAGGGGCGACTGAGCAGTTCTTC. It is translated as CASSLGATEQFF.

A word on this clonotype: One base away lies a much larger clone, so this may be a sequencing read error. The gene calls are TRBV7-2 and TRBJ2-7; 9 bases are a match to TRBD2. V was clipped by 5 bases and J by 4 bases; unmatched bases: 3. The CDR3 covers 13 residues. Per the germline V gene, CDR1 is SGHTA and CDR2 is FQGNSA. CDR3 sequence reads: CTSSPSGGYEQYF. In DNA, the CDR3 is TGTACCAGCAGCCCCAGCGGGGGGTACGAGCAGTACTTC.

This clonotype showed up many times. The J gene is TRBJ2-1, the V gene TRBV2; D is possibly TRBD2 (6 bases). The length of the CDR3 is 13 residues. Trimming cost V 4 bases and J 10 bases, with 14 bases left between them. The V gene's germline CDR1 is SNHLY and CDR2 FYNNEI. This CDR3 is CASSGPAGLEQFF. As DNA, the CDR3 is TGTGCCAGCAGTGGCCCAGCGGGTCTGGAGCAGTTCTTC.

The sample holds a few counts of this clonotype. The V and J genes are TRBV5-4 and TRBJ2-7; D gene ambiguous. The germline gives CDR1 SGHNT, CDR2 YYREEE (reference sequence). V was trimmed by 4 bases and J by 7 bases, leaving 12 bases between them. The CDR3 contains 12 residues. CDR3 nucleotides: TGTGCCAGCAGCCCTCTTCGTGAAGAGCAGTACTTC. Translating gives CASSPLREEQYF.

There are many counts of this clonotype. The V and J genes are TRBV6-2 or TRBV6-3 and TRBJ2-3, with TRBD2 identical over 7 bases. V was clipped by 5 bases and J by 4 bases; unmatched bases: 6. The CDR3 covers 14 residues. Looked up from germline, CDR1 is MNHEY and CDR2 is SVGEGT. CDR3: CASSRGGSADTQYF. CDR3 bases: TGTGCCAGCAGTCGCGGGGGTTCGGCAGATACGCAGTATTTT.

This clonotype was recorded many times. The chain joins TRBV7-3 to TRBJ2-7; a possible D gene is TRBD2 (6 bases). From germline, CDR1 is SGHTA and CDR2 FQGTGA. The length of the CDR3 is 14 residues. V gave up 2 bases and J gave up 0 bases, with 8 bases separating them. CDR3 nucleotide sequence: TGTGCCAGCAGCTTACTGGGGGGCTCCTACGAGCAGTACTTC. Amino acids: CASSLLGGSYEQYF.

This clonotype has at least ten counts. CDR3 sequence (DNA): TGTGCCTGGAGTCGCGGGAGGGCCTGGGATACGCAGTATTTT. This translates into CAWSRGRAWDTQYF. The chain employs TRBV30 and TRBJ2-3, with 9 bases aligning to TRBD2. From germline, CDR1 is GTSNPN and CDR2 SVGIG (reference sequence). The CDR3 contains 14 residues. V was pared by 2 bases and J by 6 bases, with 6 bases of the junction left unmatched.

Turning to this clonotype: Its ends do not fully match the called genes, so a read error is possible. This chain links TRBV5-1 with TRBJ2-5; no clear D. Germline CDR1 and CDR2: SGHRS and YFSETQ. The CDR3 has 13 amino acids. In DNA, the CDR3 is TGTGCCAGCAGCGTAGTAGGGTACGGGACCCAGTACTTC. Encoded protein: CASSVVGYGTQYF.

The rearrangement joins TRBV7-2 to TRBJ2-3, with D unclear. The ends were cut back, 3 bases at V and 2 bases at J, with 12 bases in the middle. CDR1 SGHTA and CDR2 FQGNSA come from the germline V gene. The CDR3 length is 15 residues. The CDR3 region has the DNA TGTGCCAGCAGCTTGACCGAGATCCACACAGATACGCAGTATTTT. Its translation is CASSLTEIHTDTQYF. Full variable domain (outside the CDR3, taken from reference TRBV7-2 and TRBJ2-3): GAGVSQSPSNKVTEKGKDVELRCDPISGHTALYWYRQSLGQGLEFLIYFQGNSAPDKSGLPSDRFSAERTGGSVSTLTIQRTQQEDSAVYLCASSLTEIHTDTQYFGPGTRLTVL.

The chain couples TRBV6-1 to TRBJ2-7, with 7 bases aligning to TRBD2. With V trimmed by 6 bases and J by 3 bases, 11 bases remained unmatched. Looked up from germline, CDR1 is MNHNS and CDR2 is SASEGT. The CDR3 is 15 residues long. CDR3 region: CASRPRRGEGYEQYF. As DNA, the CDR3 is TGTGCCAGCAGACCCCGTCGGGGGGAGGGCTACGAGCAGTACTTC.

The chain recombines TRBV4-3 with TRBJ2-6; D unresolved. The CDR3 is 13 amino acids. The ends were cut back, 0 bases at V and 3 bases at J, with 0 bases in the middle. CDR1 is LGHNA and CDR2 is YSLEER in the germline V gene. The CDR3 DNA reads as TGCGCCAGCAGCCAAGATGGGGCCAACGTCCTGACTTTC. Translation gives CASSQDGANVLTF.

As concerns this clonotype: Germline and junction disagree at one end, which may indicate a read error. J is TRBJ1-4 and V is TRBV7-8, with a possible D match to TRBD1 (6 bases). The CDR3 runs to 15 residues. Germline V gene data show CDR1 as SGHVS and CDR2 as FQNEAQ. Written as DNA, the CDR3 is TGCGCCAGCAGCCAAGAAAGGGGGAGAGGTGAAAAACTGTTTTTT. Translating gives CASSQERGRGEKLFF.

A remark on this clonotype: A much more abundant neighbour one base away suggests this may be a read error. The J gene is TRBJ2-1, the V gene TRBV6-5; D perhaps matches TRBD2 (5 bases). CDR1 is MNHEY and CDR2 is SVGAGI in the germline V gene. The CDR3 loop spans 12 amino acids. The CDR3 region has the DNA TGTGCCGGCAGTTGGCTAGCTGCTGAGCAGTTCTTC. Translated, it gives CAGSWLAAEQFF.

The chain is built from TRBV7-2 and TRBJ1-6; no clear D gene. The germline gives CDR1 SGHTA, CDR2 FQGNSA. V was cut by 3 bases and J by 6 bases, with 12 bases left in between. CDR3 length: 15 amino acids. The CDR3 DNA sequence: TGTGCCAGCAGCTTTGGGTCTGACGCTAATTCACCCCTCCACTTT. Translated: CASSFGSDANSPLHF.

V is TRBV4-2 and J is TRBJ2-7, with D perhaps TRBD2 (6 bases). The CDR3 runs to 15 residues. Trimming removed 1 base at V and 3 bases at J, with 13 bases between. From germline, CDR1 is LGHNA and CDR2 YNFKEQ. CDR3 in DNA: TGTGCCAGCAGCCAAGGGTGGTCTAGCGTCTACGAGCAGTACTTC. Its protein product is CASSQGWSSVYEQYF.

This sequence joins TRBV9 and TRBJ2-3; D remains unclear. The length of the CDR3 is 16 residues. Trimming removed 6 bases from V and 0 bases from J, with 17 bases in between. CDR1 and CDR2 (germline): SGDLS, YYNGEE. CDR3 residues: CASTPDNYASTDTQYF. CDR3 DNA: TGTGCCAGCACCCCCGATAACTATGCTAGCACAGATACGCAGTATTTT.

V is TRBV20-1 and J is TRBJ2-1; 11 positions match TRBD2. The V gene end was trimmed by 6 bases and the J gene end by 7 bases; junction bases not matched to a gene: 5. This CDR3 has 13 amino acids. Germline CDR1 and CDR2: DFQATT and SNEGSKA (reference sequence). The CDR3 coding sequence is TGCAGTGCCACCGGGACTAGCGGAAATGAGCAGTTCTTC. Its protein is CSATGTSGNEQFF.

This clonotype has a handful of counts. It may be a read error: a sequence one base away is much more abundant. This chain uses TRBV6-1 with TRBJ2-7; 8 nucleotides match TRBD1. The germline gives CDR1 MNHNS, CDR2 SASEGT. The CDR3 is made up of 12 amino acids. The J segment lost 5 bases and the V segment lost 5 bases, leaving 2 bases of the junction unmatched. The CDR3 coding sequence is TGTGCCAGCAGTCGGACAGGGAACGAGCAGTACTTC. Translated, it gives CASSRTGNEQYF.

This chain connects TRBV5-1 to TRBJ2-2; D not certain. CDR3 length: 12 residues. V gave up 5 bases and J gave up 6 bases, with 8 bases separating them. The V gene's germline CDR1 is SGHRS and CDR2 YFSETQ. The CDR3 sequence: CASRLAAGELFF. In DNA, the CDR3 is TGCGCCAGCAGACTTGCCGCCGGGGAGCTGTTTTTT.

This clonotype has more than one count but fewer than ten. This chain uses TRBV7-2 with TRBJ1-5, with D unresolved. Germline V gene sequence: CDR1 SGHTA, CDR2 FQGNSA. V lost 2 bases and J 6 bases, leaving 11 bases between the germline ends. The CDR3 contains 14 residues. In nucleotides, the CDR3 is TGTGCCAGCAGCTTAAAAGGGATAGGTCAGCCCCAGCATTTT. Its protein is CASSLKGIGQPQHF. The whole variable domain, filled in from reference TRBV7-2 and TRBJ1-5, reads GAGVSQSPSNKVTEKGKDVELRCDPISGHTALYWYRQSLGQGLEFLIYFQGNSAPDKSGLPSDRFSAERTGGSVSTLTIQRTQQEDSAVYLCASSLKGIGQPQHFGDGTRLSIL.

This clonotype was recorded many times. For the CDR3, the DNA is TGTGCCAGCAGCTGGGGGAACCGAGGGGAGCAGTACTTC. Amino acids: CASSWGNRGEQYF. This chain links TRBV7-8 with TRBJ2-7, with D perhaps matching TRBD1 or TRBD2 (5 bases each). From germline, CDR1 is SGHVS and CDR2 FQNEAQ. Between the trimmed V and J ends, which lost 4 bases and 7 bases, there was a span of 14 bases. CDR3 length: 13 residues.

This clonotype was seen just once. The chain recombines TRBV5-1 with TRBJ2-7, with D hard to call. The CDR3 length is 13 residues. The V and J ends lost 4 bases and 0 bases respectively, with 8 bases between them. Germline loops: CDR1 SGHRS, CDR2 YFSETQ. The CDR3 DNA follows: TGCGCCAGCAGCGACATCCTCTCCTACGAGCAGTACTTC. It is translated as CASSDILSYEQYF.

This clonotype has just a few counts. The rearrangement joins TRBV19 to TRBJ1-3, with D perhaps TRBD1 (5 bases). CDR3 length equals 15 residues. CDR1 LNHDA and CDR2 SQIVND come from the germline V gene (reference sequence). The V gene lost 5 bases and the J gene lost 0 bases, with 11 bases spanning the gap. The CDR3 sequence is CASSHGTDSGNTIYF. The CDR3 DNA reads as TGTGCCAGTAGTCATGGGACCGACTCTGGAAACACCATATATTTT.